This TCR beta chain was recorded in a study of control samples from healthy donors and cancer patients. Profiling relied on immunoSEQ multiplex PCR, and the TCRdb table lists in-frame clones only, not all of them. The sample holds 150,000 to 200,000 clones, approximately 92% seen once. Germline CDR1 reads SGDLS; CDR2 reads YYNGEE. V was cut by 4 bases and J by 5 bases, with 17 bases left in between. The CDR3 contains 15 residues. The V and J genes are TRBV9 and TRBJ2-3, with TRBD1 as a possible D gene (6 bases). This TCR was sampled from a man younger than 35 in good health. What was sequenced was blood. The CDR3 region is CASSPRGKSGDTQYF. The CDR3 DNA reads as TGTGCCAGCAGCCCCAGGGGAAAATCTGGAGATACGCAGTATTTT.